This T cell receptor beta chain was documented in a study of blood T cell repertoires in COVID-19. The CDR3 extends over 18 amino acids. After removal of 4 bases from V and 0 bases from J, the junction contained 8 bases not matched to a gene. Looked up from germline, CDR1 is LNHDA and CDR2 is SQIVND (reference sequence). Sequencing was performed with immunoSEQ multiplex PCR; in TCRdb, only in-frame clones are kept and a portion is missing. In the table there are hundreds of thousands of clones, 85% to 90% of which are singletons. This clone was recorded a few times. Sequenced input: peripheral blood. The sequence came from a woman aged 18 to 35 with acute or convalescent COVID-19. This chain links TRBV19 with TRBJ2-7; TRBD2 matches at 14 bases. CDR3 protein: CASSKGLAGASSSYEQYF. The DNA for the CDR3 is TGTGCCAGTAGTAAGGGACTAGCGGGGGCCTCGAGCTCCTACGAGCAGTACTTC. Filled out from reference TRBV19 and TRBJ2-7, the complete variable domain reads DGGITQSPKYLFRKEGQNVTLSCEQNLNHDAMYWYRQDPGQGLRLIYYSQIVNDFQKGDIAEGYSVSREKKESFPLTVTSAQKNPTAFYLCASSKGLAGASSSYEQYFGPGTRLTVT.